The 32 T cell receptor beta chains in this list originate from one sample, sequenced in a study of shared clonotypes between healthy human individuals. Profiled with immunoSEQ multiplex PCR; TCRdb holds only in-frame clones, not every one. The sample has around 510,000 clones, roughly 79% seen once. Sequencing was performed on PBMCs. The receptors originated from a woman aged 40-49 years in good health. Some clones in this sample may be carry-over from other donors' samples.

To note about this clone: One base away lies a much larger clone, so this may be a sequencing read error. The CDR3 is CASSPRGGEKLFF. CDR3 bases: TGTGCCAGCTCACCACGAGGAGGTGAAAAACTGTTTTTT. This chain connects TRBV18 to TRBJ1-4; the D is unclear. Trimming pared 1 base from V and 7 bases from J, leaving 7 bases between. The germline gives CDR1 KGHSH, CDR2 LQKENI. The CDR3 covers 13 residues.

This clone was picked up one time. Different DNA sequences within this sample yield the same CDR3. The gene calls are TRBV18 and TRBJ2-1, with D possibly matching TRBD1 (5 bases). Trimming stripped 3 bases from V and 5 bases from J, with 8 bases between. This CDR3 region has 13 residues. Germline V gives CDR1 KGHSH, CDR2 LQKENI. The CDR3 here is CASSPSRDNEQFF. As DNA, the CDR3 is TGTGCCAGCTCACCGAGCAGGGACAATGAGCAGTTCTTC.

J is TRBJ2-5 and V is TRBV6-1, with no clear D. Germline V gene sequence: CDR1 MNHNS, CDR2 SASEGT. V lost 5 bases, J lost 7 bases, and 11 bases lay in between. The CDR3 has 12 residues. As DNA, the CDR3 is TGTGCCAGCAGTCCGTACAGAGTGACCCAGTACTTC. Its protein product is CASSPYRVTQYF.

Turning to this clone: A junction boundary mismatches the germline segment, possibly from a read error. The chain joins TRBV7-2 to TRBJ2-7; D unclear. Germline V gives CDR1 SGHTA, CDR2 FQGNSA. The CDR3 extends over 15 amino acids. The CDR3 sequence is CASSLLIGSSYEQYF. The DNA of the CDR3 is TGCGCCAGCAGTCTTCTTATAGGGTCCTCCTACGAGCAGTACTTC.

The J gene is TRBJ2-1, the V gene TRBV4-1; TRBD2 matches 15 bases. Germline trimming cut 3 bases from V and 9 bases from J; bases unmatched to any gene: 6. The germline V gene encodes CDR1 MGHRA and CDR2 YSYEKL. The CDR3 has 16 amino acids. CDR3 in amino acids: CASSQTPGLAGGEQFF. The DNA of the CDR3 is TGCGCCAGCAGCCAGACACCGGGACTAGCGGGAGGTGAGCAGTTCTTC.

CDR3: CASSQDLPLRGRYNEQFF. In DNA form, the CDR3 reads TGTGCCAGCAGCCAAGATCTGCCATTGCGCGGGCGATACAATGAGCAGTTCTTC. V gene TRBV14 combines with J gene TRBJ2-1; maybe TRBD2 (5 bases). Trimming cost V 0 bases and J 4 bases, with 19 bases left between them. This CDR3 spans 18 amino acids. Germline lookup yields CDR1 SGHDN and CDR2 FVKESK.

The chain joins TRBV2 to TRBJ2-7; 9 nucleotides agree with TRBD1. Germline-derived CDR1 and CDR2 are SNHLY and FYNNEI. This CDR3 contains 14 residues. The trim removed 7 bases at V and 3 bases at J, leaving 7 bases unmatched. The CDR3 DNA reads TGTGCCAGCATCAAGACAGGGGGAGACTACGAGCAGTACTTC. This sequence encodes CASIKTGGDYEQYF.

V and J are TRBV5-6 and TRBJ2-7; 9 bases agree with TRBD1. There are 15 residues in the CDR3. The germline V gene encodes CDR1 SGHDT and CDR2 YYEEEE. The trim removed 6 bases at V and 4 bases at J, leaving 11 bases unmatched. CDR3 bases: TGTGCCAGCACCCGCTGGGACAGGGTCGATTACGAGCAGTACTTC. Translated: CASTRWDRVDYEQYF.

V is TRBV28 and J is TRBJ1-2; the D is unclear. Germline CDR1 MDHEN, CDR2 SYDVKM. V was pared by 3 bases and J by 8 bases, with 16 bases between. This CDR3 is 14 amino acids long. The CDR3 sequence is CASSFQWAAWGYTF. CDR3 in DNA: TGTGCCAGCAGTTTCCAGTGGGCCGCCTGGGGCTACACCTTC.

This clone was seen a single time. The rearrangement uses TRBV5-1 and TRBJ2-1, with 10 bases that match TRBD2. This CDR3 is built from 20 residues. J was trimmed by 7 bases and V by 4 bases; bases with no gene match: 23. Germline values: CDR1 SGHRS, CDR2 YFSETQ. The CDR3 here is CASSPMTSGSRLENMNEQFF. The CDR3, as DNA: TGCGCCAGCAGCCCGATGACTAGCGGGTCCCGTTTAGAAAATATGAATGAGCAGTTCTTC.

The rearrangement joins TRBV4-1 to TRBJ2-2, with D possibly being TRBD2 (6 bases). The germline V and J ends were trimmed by 4 bases and 1 base, with 16 bases remaining between them. CDR3 length: 17 amino acids. CDR1 is MGHRA and CDR2 is YSYEKL in the germline V gene. The CDR3 reads CASSPPLAGRNTGELFF. The CDR3 DNA sequence: TGCGCCAGCAGCCCCCCCCTAGCCGGGAGGAACACCGGGGAGCTGTTTTTT.

This chain uses TRBV18 with TRBJ1-1; unclear D gene. The V end lost 4 bases, the J end lost 3 bases, and 9 bases lay between the germline ends. Looked up from germline, CDR1 is KGHSH and CDR2 is LQKENI. The CDR3 sequence is 13 residues long. The CDR3 reads CASSLGTDTEAFF. CDR3 nucleotide sequence: TGTGCCAGCTCACTGGGCACGGACACTGAAGCTTTCTTT.

This rearrangement joins TRBV29-1 to TRBJ2-5; D is undetermined. The V end was cut by 6 bases, the J end by 5 bases, with 10 bases between. There are 11 residues in the CDR3. Germline V lookup: CDR1 SQVTM, CDR2 ANQGSEA. The CDR3 DNA reads TGCAGCGTCACGCCGGTGGAGACCCAGTACTTC. It specifies CSVTPVETQYF.

The V and J genes are TRBV15 and TRBJ2-3; D perhaps matches TRBD1 (6 bases). The V gene lost 4 bases and the J gene lost 0 bases, with 11 bases spanning the gap. This CDR3 contains 15 residues. CDR1 is LNHNV, CDR2 YYDKDF, per germline (reference sequence). The CDR3 here is CATSTGTTSTDTQYF. CDR3 nucleotide sequence: TGTGCCACCAGCACCGGGACAACTAGCACAGATACGCAGTATTTT.

The chain carries TRBV28 and TRBJ2-7; 9 nucleotides line up with TRBD1. Germline CDR1 MDHEN, CDR2 SYDVKM. Unmatched junction bases numbered 5, after V lost 5 bases and J lost 3 bases. The CDR3 sequence is 14 residues long. The CDR3 DNA reads TGTGCCAGCAGTCAACGGGACAGGGACTACGAGCAGTACTTC. Protein product: CASSQRDRDYEQYF.

V is TRBV27 and J is TRBJ2-2, with 13 bases identical to TRBD2. This CDR3 spans 18 amino acids. Germline CDR1 is MNHEY and CDR2 is SMNVEV (reference sequence). V gave up 5 bases and J gave up 5 bases; unmatched junction bases: 11. The CDR3 spells CASSPGTSGTGWTGELFF. DNA of the CDR3: TGTGCCAGCAGTCCCGGGACTAGCGGGACTGGGTGGACCGGGGAGCTGTTTTTT.

As for this clone: Different DNA sequences within this sample yield the same CDR3. The chain recombines TRBV7-2 with TRBJ1-2, with D perhaps TRBD1 (5 bases). V lost 3 bases and J lost 2, with 7 bases in between. Germline CDR1 is SGHTA and CDR2 is FQGNSA. The CDR3 has 13 residues. CDR3 sequence: CASSFDRNYGYTF. For the CDR3, the DNA is TGTGCCAGCAGCTTCGACAGAAACTATGGCTACACCTTC. Full variable domain (remainder filled in from reference TRBV7-2 and TRBJ1-2): GAGVSQSPSNKVTEKGKDVELRCDPISGHTALYWYRQSLGQGLEFLIYFQGNSAPDKSGLPSDRFSAERTGGSVSTLTIQRTQQEDSAVYLCASSFDRNYGYTFGSGTRLTVV.

This clone was observed once. V gene TRBV11-2 combines with J gene TRBJ2-1, with 7 bases matching TRBD2. CDR1 is SGHAT, CDR2 FQNNGV, per germline. This CDR3 has 15 amino acids. The junction had 13 bases not matched to a gene; V was cut back by 5 bases and J by 9 bases. The CDR3 nucleotides are TGTGCCAGCAGCGACCAGAGGGAGGGCCGGGGTGAGCAGTTCTTC. Translating it yields CASSDQREGRGEQFF.

The V gene is TRBV15, the J gene TRBJ1-2; no firm D call. This CDR3 comprises 12 residues. Looked up from germline, CDR1 is LNHNV and CDR2 is YYDKDF (reference sequence). V was trimmed by 5 bases and J by 0 bases, leaving 4 bases between them. The chain's CDR3 is CATSEPNYGYTF. The CDR3 DNA is TGTGCCACCAGCGAGCCTAACTATGGCTACACCTTC.

As concerns this clone: A clone one base away is much larger, so this may be a read error. This rearrangement joins TRBV29-1 to TRBJ2-6; D is unresolved. Germline lookup yields CDR1 SQVTM and CDR2 ANQGSEA. Trimming took 5 bases from V and 6 from J, leaving 14 bases between them. The CDR3 extends over 14 amino acids. CDR3 region: CSVLVAAEANVLTF. The CDR3 DNA follows: TGCAGCGTTCTGGTTGCCGCAGAGGCCAACGTCCTGACTTTC.

The CDR3 loop is CASSRPGHPGKLFF. CDR3 DNA sequence: TGTGCCAGCAGTCGGCCGGGACATCCGGGAAAACTGTTTTTT. V is TRBV2 and J is TRBJ1-4, with D possibly matching TRBD1 (6 bases). CDR3 length: 14 amino acids. Per the germline V gene, CDR1 is SNHLY and CDR2 is FYNNEI. The germline V and J ends were trimmed by 5 bases and 10 bases, with 17 bases remaining between them.

This clone was recorded at least ten times. The chain recombines TRBV5-8 with TRBJ2-5; TRBD2 is a possible D gene (5 bases). CDR1 SGHTS and CDR2 YDEGEE come from the germline V gene. V lost 4 bases to trimming and J lost 5 bases, with 9 bases between them. The length of the CDR3 is 12 residues. The CDR3 loop reads CASSPWEETQYF. CDR3 bases: TGTGCCAGCAGCCCGTGGGAGGAGACCCAGTACTTC.

The V gene is TRBV5-1, the J gene TRBJ1-1; 10 bases fit TRBD1. Germline lookup yields CDR1 SGHRS and CDR2 YFSETQ. This CDR3 region has 15 residues. V lost 0 bases and J lost 5; bases outside the gene matches: 4. The CDR3 loop reads CASSLGQGAITEAFF. CDR3 bases: TGCGCCAGCAGCTTGGGACAGGGGGCGATTACTGAAGCTTTCTTT.

With respect to this clone: Other nucleotide sequences from this sample produce the same CDR3. The chain uses TRBV30 and TRBJ1-1; D unresolved. Germline V gives CDR1 GTSNPN, CDR2 SVGIG (reference sequence). Trimming cost V 2 bases and J 10 bases, with 17 bases left between them. The CDR3 is 13 residues long. CDR3 DNA sequence: TGTGCCTGGAGTCCAACGAGCGTAACCGCAGCTTTCTTT. It encodes CAWSPTSVTAAFF.

This clone has only a few counts. The rearrangement links TRBV5-1 to TRBJ1-3; tentatively, D is TRBD1 (6 bases). Deletions cut 1 base from V and 2 bases from J, with 7 bases between. CDR3 length: 14 amino acids. CDR1 is SGHRS, CDR2 YFSETQ, per germline. This CDR3 reads CASSLTGPGNTIYF. In nucleotides, the CDR3 is TGCGCCAGCAGCTTGACAGGGCCTGGAAACACCATATATTTT. Complete variable domain (other parts from reference TRBV5-1 and TRBJ1-3): KAGVTQTPRYLIKTRGQQVTLSCSPISGHRSVSWYQQTPGQGLQFLFEYFSETQRNKGNFPGRFSGRQFSNSRSEMNVSTLELGDSALYLCASSLTGPGNTIYFGEGSWLTVV.

V is TRBV28 and J is TRBJ2-2; D is ambiguous. Germline V gives CDR1 MDHEN, CDR2 SYDVKM. V lost 2 bases to trimming and J lost 1 base, with 11 bases between them. There are 16 residues in the CDR3. This CDR3 is CASSLSPRWNTGELFF. CDR3 in DNA: TGTGCCAGCAGTTTAAGTCCCAGGTGGAACACCGGGGAGCTGTTTTTT.

This CDR3 reads CASKDSNQPQHF. As DNA, the CDR3 is TGTGCCAGCAAGGATAGCAATCAGCCCCAGCATTTT. This rearrangement joins TRBV6-5 to TRBJ1-5, with D unresolved. The CDR3 has 12 residues. V lost 7 bases and J 0 bases, leaving 4 bases between the germline ends. From germline, CDR1 is MNHEY and CDR2 SVGAGI.

The gene calls are TRBV7-2 and TRBJ2-5; D is perhaps TRBD1 (5 bases). V gave up 4 bases and J gave up 1 base, with 19 bases separating them. Germline CDR1 and CDR2: SGHTA and FQGNSA. This CDR3 region has 17 residues. CDR3 sequence: CASSSSQGHLPQETQYF. In DNA form, the CDR3 reads TGTGCCAGCAGCTCGAGCCAGGGCCACCTACCCCAAGAGACCCAGTACTTC.

J is TRBJ2-1 and V is TRBV1; TRBD2, the D gene given by the table, was not confirmed from the DNA. TRBV1 is classified as a pseudogene. CDR3 length: 15 residues. The CDR3 DNA follows: TGCACCAGCAGCCACGGACTAGCGGGAGCATATGAGCAGTTCTTC. Protein: CTSSHGLAGAYEQFF.

V and J are TRBV7-8 and TRBJ2-2; TRBD1 might be the D (5 bases). Trimming removed 7 bases at V and 4 bases at J, with 10 bases between. Germline assignment: CDR1 SGHVS and CDR2 FQNEAQ. The CDR3 sequence is 13 residues long. The CDR3 DNA sequence: TGTGCCAGCAACCAGGGCAGCACCGGGGAGCTGTTTTTT. This encodes CASNQGSTGELFF.

In this sample, this clone turned up a few times. Additional DNA sequences in this sample encode the identical CDR3. The chain employs TRBV4-1 and TRBJ1-5; unclear D gene. Germline V gene data show CDR1 as MGHRA and CDR2 as YSYEKL. V lost 1 base and J lost 4, with 8 bases in between. This CDR3 contains 14 residues. CDR3 region: CASSQGAENQPQHF. The CDR3 DNA reads TGCGCCAGCAGCCAAGGGGCAGAGAATCAGCCCCAGCATTTT.

The chain joins TRBV2 to TRBJ2-5; tentative D call: TRBD2 (6 bases). Germline V gene lookup returns CDR1 SNHLY and CDR2 FYNNEI. The CDR3 is made up of 12 amino acids. V dropped 6 bases and J dropped 4 bases, with 9 bases sitting between them. CDR3 nucleotide sequence: TGTGCCAGCAGGGAGGGTTCAGAGACCCAGTACTTC. As protein: CASREGSETQYF.